These 27 T cell receptor beta chains originate from one sample sequenced in a study of T cell changes during pregnancy in multiple sclerosis (dated 2019 in TCRdb). Library construction relied on the immunoSEQ multiplex PCR assay. The immuneACCESS repertoire file appears here via TCRdb, limited to in-frame rearrangements. These files lack a portion of the clones; in checked studies, under half of the deficit traces to unresolved V genes, and the cause of the others is not known. For this sample the table gives tens of thousands of clones, of which about 92% were detected only once. Together, the top ten hold around 0.93% of the sample. This material consisted of peripheral blood, taken in the first trimester of pregnancy. The receptor source for this set is a female donor with multiple sclerosis, enrolled in a pregnancy study.

The chain couples TRBV7-2 to TRBJ2-7; possible D gene TRBD2, 6 bases. The V gene lost 1 base and the J gene lost 1 base, with 11 bases spanning the gap. Germline CDR1 reads SGHTA; CDR2 reads FQGNSA. The CDR3 consists of 15 residues. The CDR3 region is CASSLVWGGSYEQYF. CDR3 DNA: TGTGCCAGCAGCTTAGTTTGGGGAGGATCCTACGAGCAGTACTTC.

This clone was seen only once. The CDR3 here is CASSLGQRGSVTGELFF. The CDR3 region has the DNA TGTGCCAGCAGCTTAGGACAGCGGGGCTCAGTCACCGGGGAGCTGTTTTTT. V and J are TRBV11-3 and TRBJ2-2, with 7 bases aligning to TRBD2. CDR1 is SGHNT, CDR2 YENEEA, per germline. The CDR3 runs to 17 residues. V was clipped by 1 base and J by 4 bases; unmatched bases: 9.

V gene TRBV5-1 combines with J gene TRBJ2-1; tentative D call: TRBD1 (5 bases). The CDR3 contains 17 residues. Germline CDR1 and CDR2: SGHRS and YFSETQ. Trimming removed 2 bases from V and 7 bases from J, with 22 bases in between. CDR3 nucleotide sequence: TGCGCCAGCAGCTTCGTACAGGCACTGAAAAGCTTGAATGAGCAGTTCTTC. Protein: CASSFVQALKSLNEQFF.

The genes are TRBV7-3 and TRBJ2-3, with 8 bases matching TRBD2. Per the germline V gene, CDR1 is SGHTA and CDR2 is FQGTGA. The CDR3 loop spans 16 amino acids. J was trimmed by 6 bases and V by 1 base; bases with no gene match: 9. The CDR3: CASSLKAGGASDTQYF. The CDR3 DNA follows: TGTGCCAGCAGCTTAAAGGCCGGGGGGGCATCCGATACGCAGTATTTT.

The rearrangement links TRBV6-5 to TRBJ1-1; D is unclear. Looked up from germline, CDR1 is MNHEY and CDR2 is SVGAGI. There are 16 residues in the CDR3. V was pared by 1 base and J by 1 base, with 13 bases between. CDR3: CASSYYLLGSNTEAFF. Here the CDR3 DNA reads TGTGCCAGCAGTTACTACCTTTTGGGCTCGAACACTGAAGCTTTCTTT.

The chain carries TRBV7-2 and TRBJ2-5; 10 bases are a match to TRBD1. Trimming cost V 2 bases and J 1 base; bases outside gene matches: 7. Germline V gene lookup returns CDR1 SGHTA and CDR2 FQGNSA. The CDR3 has 17 amino acids. CDR3 bases: TGTGCCAGCAGCTTAAATCTCGGGACAGGGGCCCAAGAGACCCAGTACTTC. Residues: CASSLNLGTGAQETQYF.

The rearrangement uses TRBV30 and TRBJ1-2; perhaps TRBD1 as D (6 bases). The V end was cut by 3 bases, the J end by 1 base, with 12 bases between. CDR3 length: 14 residues. Germline V gene data show CDR1 as GTSNPN and CDR2 as SVGIG (reference sequence). In DNA form, the CDR3 reads TGTGCCTGGAGCGGGCAGGGGAGTAACTATGGCTACACCTTC. It codes for CAWSGQGSNYGYTF.

The chain carries TRBV7-9 and TRBJ1-1, with TRBD1 identical over 8 bases. Germline loops: CDR1 SEHNR, CDR2 FQNEAQ (reference sequence). The CDR3 loop spans 17 amino acids. The V and J ends lost 6 bases and 0 bases, in that order; junction bases with no gene match: 12. CDR3 amino acids: CASRTVGDRPMNTEAFF. The CDR3 DNA is TGTGCCAGCAGGACCGTAGGGGACAGGCCAATGAACACTGAAGCTTTCTTT.

This clone turned up a few times. The V and J genes are TRBV7-9 and TRBJ2-5; TRBD2 aligns across 11 bases. Looked up from germline, CDR1 is SEHNR and CDR2 is FQNEAQ (reference sequence). V trimming: 5 bases; J trimming: 5 bases; junction bases outside the gene matches: 4. The CDR3 is 14 amino acids. CDR3 region: CASSTSGGGETQYF. CDR3 bases: TGTGCCAGCAGCACTAGCGGGGGTGGGGAGACCCAGTACTTC. The full variable domain, in which reference TRBV7-9 and TRBJ2-5 provide the parts outside the CDR3, is DTGVSQNPRHKITKRGQNVTFRCDPISEHNRLYWYRQTLGQGPEFLTYFQNEAQLEKSRLLSDRFSAERPKGSFSTLEIQRTEQGDSAMYLCASSTSGGGETQYFGPGTRLLVL.

The chain employs TRBV15 and TRBJ1-3; D ambiguous. The CDR3 has 15 amino acids. Trimming took off 6 bases at V and 0 bases at J, with 12 bases between the two ends. Germline V gives CDR1 LNHNV, CDR2 YYDKDF (reference sequence). CDR3 residues: CATSDTADSGNTIYF. The CDR3 nucleotides are TGTGCCACCAGTGATACAGCGGACTCTGGAAACACCATATATTTT.

The V and J genes are TRBV27 and TRBJ1-6; 10 bases align to TRBD1. CDR1 is MNHEY and CDR2 is SMNVEV in the germline V gene (reference sequence). Trimming at V came to 3 bases and at J to 8 bases, leaving 1 base not matched to a gene. The CDR3 loop spans 14 amino acids. Here the CDR3 DNA reads TGTGCCAGCAGTTTGGACAGGGGGTATTCACCCCTCCACTTT. Encoded protein: CASSLDRGYSPLHF.

In this sample, this clone turned up a few times. The rearrangement joins TRBV6-4 to TRBJ2-2, with a weak D call TRBD2 (6 bases). Per germline, CDR1 MRHNA and CDR2 SNTAGT. The CDR3 spans 14 residues. V dropped 4 bases and J dropped 6 bases, with 12 bases sitting between them. The CDR3 sequence is CASSGQGGSGELFF. CDR3 in DNA: TGTGCCAGCAGTGGTCAGGGAGGATCCGGGGAGCTGTTTTTT.

The chain couples TRBV5-6 to TRBJ2-5, with a possible D match to TRBD1 (6 bases). The CDR3 spans 13 residues. Germline-derived CDR1 and CDR2 are SGHDT and YYEEEE. With 4 bases removed from V and 4 bases from J, the gap between germline ends came to 11 bases. The CDR3 protein is CASSPTGRETQYF. In DNA, the CDR3 is TGTGCCAGCAGCCCAACAGGGAGAGAGACCCAGTACTTC. The full variable domain, in which reference TRBV5-6 and TRBJ2-5 provide the parts outside the CDR3, is DAGVTQSPTHLIKTRGQQVTLRCSPKSGHDTVSWYQQALGQGPQFIFQYYEEEERQRGNFPDRFSGHQFPNYSSELNVNALLLGDSALYLCASSPTGRETQYFGPGTRLLVL.

The V call is TRBV7-6, the J call TRBJ2-1, with TRBD2 matching over 9 bases. The junction had 7 bases not matched to a gene; V was cut back by 0 bases and J by 4 bases. This CDR3 comprises 17 residues. Germline V CDR1 and CDR2: SGHVS, FNYEAQ. CDR3 nucleotides: TGTGCCAGCAGCTTAGCAGCGGGGGGACCTAAATACAATGAGCAGTTCTTC. This encodes CASSLAAGGPKYNEQFF.

The chain has TRBV9 and TRBJ1-3; tentative D call: TRBD1 (5 bases). CDR1 SGDLS and CDR2 YYNGEE come from the germline V gene. The CDR3 covers 18 residues. V was trimmed by 4 bases and J by 0 bases, leaving 20 bases between them. As DNA, the CDR3 is TGTGCCAGCAGCACTCTATCTCAGGGTAGTGGCTCTGGAAACACCATATATTTT. It codes for CASSTLSQGSGSGNTIYF.

CDR3 coding DNA: TGTGCCAGCAGCATTAGACAGGACTACGAGCAGTACTTC. Its protein is CASSIRQDYEQYF. The rearrangement uses TRBV27 and TRBJ2-7, with D possibly being TRBD1 (6 bases). The CDR3 loop spans 13 amino acids. Germline CDR1 reads MNHEY; CDR2 reads SMNVEV (reference sequence). V shed 6 bases and J shed 3 bases, with 12 bases lying between them.

V and J are TRBV19 and TRBJ2-5; tentatively, D is TRBD2 (6 bases). CDR1 and CDR2 (germline): LNHDA, SQIVND (reference sequence). Trimming removed 1 base from V and 2 bases from J, with 17 bases in between. The CDR3 runs to 17 residues. DNA of the CDR3: TGTGCCAGTAGTATAGCCTGGGACTTCCCCCTACAAGAGACCCAGTACTTC. It encodes CASSIAWDFPLQETQYF.

This clone has a single count. The chain recombines TRBV7-2 with TRBJ2-7; D not resolved. Germline assignment: CDR1 SGHTA and CDR2 FQGNSA. CDR3 size: 16 residues. Trimming left V 2 bases short and J 4 bases short, with 18 bases between. The CDR3 here is CASSLFPVPSPYEQYF. CDR3 in DNA: TGTGCCAGCAGCTTATTCCCAGTTCCATCCCCTTACGAGCAGTACTTC.

V and J are TRBV7-2 and TRBJ1-4, with 10 bases that match TRBD1. V dropped 5 bases and J dropped 5; count of bases not matched to a gene: 2. In germline, CDR1 is SGHTA, CDR2 FQGNSA. The CDR3 spans 14 residues. In DNA form, the CDR3 reads TGTGCCAGCAGCCTGGACAGGGGGAATGAAAAACTGTTTTTT. It is translated as CASSLDRGNEKLFF.

CDR3 protein: CASSLTGGGGYTF. The CDR3 nucleotides are TGTGCCAGCAGCTTGACAGGAGGCGGGGGCTACACCTTC. The V gene is TRBV6-5, the J gene TRBJ1-2; possibly TRBD1 for D (6 bases). V was shortened by 6 bases and J by 8 bases, with 16 bases between the two germline ends. The CDR3 loop spans 13 amino acids. Germline-derived CDR1 and CDR2 are MNHEY and SVGAGI.

The genes are TRBV5-1 and TRBJ1-2; 7 bases match TRBD1. Germline CDR1 and CDR2: SGHRS and YFSETQ. CDR3 length: 15 amino acids. The junction had 11 bases not matched to a gene; V was cut back by 4 bases and J by 5 bases. For the CDR3, the DNA is TGCGCCAGCAGCCCCGGACAGGTGGGGCCTTATGGCTACACCTTC. This sequence encodes CASSPGQVGPYGYTF.

The J gene is TRBJ1-2, the V gene TRBV6-5; D remains ambiguous. Germline lookup yields CDR1 MNHEY and CDR2 SVGAGI. The CDR3 loop spans 16 amino acids. V was pared by 0 bases and J by 0 bases, with 11 bases between. For the CDR3, the DNA is TGTGCCAGCAGTTACTCCCTCACTAGGGCTAACTATGGCTACACCTTC. Amino acids: CASSYSLTRANYGYTF.

The V and J genes are TRBV5-6 and TRBJ2-7; D remains ambiguous. Trimming pared 0 bases from V and 2 bases from J, leaving 9 bases between. Looked up from germline, CDR1 is SGHDT and CDR2 is YYEEEE. The CDR3 has 14 amino acids. CDR3 nucleotide sequence: TGTGCCAGCAGCTTGGGTCTCAGGACCTACGAGCAGTACTTC. The encoded protein is CASSLGLRTYEQYF.

The chain joins TRBV19 to TRBJ1-2; possible D gene TRBD1, 5 bases. The CDR3 spans 16 residues. The V end was cut by 3 bases, the J end by 5 bases, with 19 bases between. Germline-derived CDR1 and CDR2 are LNHDA and SQIVND (reference sequence). The CDR3 sequence: CASSIGREGRRYGYTF. The CDR3 region has the DNA TGTGCCAGTAGTATCGGCAGGGAGGGGCGGCGGTATGGCTACACCTTC.

This sequence joins TRBV7-3 and TRBJ2-7, with TRBD1 identical over 10 bases. J was trimmed by 2 bases and V by 0 bases; bases with no gene match: 1. The CDR3 extends over 15 amino acids. Per germline, CDR1 SGHTA and CDR2 FQGTGA. DNA for the CDR3: TGTGCCAGCAGCTTAACTGGGACAGGGGCCTACGAGCAGTACTTC. Its translation is CASSLTGTGAYEQYF.

The rearrangement joins TRBV12-5 to TRBJ1-6; no definite D call. The germline gives CDR1 LGHNT, CDR2 FRNRAP. The CDR3 contains 14 residues. The V gene lost 8 bases and the J gene lost 0 bases, with 8 bases spanning the gap. The CDR3 loop reads CASSVSSYNSPLHF. The DNA of the CDR3 is TGTGCTAGTTCGGTGAGCTCCTATAATTCACCCCTCCACTTT. Full variable domain (remainder filled in from reference TRBV12-5 and TRBJ1-6): DARVTQTPRHKVTEMGQEVTMRCQPILGHNTVFWYRQTMMQGLELLAYFRNRAPLDDSGMPKDRFSAEMPDATLATLKIQPSEPRDSAVYFCASSVSSYNSPLHFGNGTRLTVT.

CDR3 in amino acids: CASSHEDRAYYGYTF. CDR3 nucleotides: TGCGCCAGCAGCCACGAGGACAGGGCATACTATGGCTACACCTTC. This chain links TRBV4-3 with TRBJ1-2, with 8 bases identical to TRBD1. Losses at the gene ends were 3 bases for V and 3 bases for J; bases not matched to a gene: 6. The germline gives CDR1 LGHNA, CDR2 YSLEER. CDR3 size: 15 residues.